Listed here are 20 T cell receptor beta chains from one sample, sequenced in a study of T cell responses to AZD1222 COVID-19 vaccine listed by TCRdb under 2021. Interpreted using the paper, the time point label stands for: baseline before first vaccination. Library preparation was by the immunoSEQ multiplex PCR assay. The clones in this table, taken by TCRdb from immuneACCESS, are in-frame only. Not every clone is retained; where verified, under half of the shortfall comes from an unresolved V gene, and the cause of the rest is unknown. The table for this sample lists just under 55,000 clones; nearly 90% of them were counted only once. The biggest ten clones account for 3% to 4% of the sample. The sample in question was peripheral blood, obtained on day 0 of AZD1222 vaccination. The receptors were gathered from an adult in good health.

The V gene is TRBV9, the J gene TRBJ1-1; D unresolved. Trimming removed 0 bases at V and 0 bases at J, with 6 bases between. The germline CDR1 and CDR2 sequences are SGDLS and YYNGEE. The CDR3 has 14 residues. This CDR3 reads CASSVGGMNTEAFF. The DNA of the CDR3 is TGTGCCAGCAGCGTAGGTGGAATGAACACTGAAGCTTTCTTT. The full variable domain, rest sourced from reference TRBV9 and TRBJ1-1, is DSGVTQTPKHLITATGQRVTLRCSPRSGDLSVYWYQQSLDQGLQFLIQYYNGEERAKGNILERFSAQQFPDLHSELNLSSLELGDSALYFCASSVGGMNTEAFFGQGTRLTVV.

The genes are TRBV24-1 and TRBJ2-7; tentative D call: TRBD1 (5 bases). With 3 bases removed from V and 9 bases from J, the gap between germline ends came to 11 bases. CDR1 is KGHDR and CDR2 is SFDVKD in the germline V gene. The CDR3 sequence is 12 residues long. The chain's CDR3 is CATSDPHQGQYF. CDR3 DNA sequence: TGTGCCACCAGTGATCCACACCAGGGGCAGTACTTC.

CDR3 loop: CATSDWGDTDTQYF. The CDR3, as DNA: TGTGCCACCAGTGATTGGGGAGACACAGATACGCAGTATTTT. This sequence joins TRBV24-1 and TRBJ2-3; D is perhaps TRBD2 (5 bases). Germline V gene sequence: CDR1 KGHDR, CDR2 SFDVKD. V was clipped by 2 bases and J by 2 bases, with 7 bases between them. This CDR3 spans 14 amino acids.

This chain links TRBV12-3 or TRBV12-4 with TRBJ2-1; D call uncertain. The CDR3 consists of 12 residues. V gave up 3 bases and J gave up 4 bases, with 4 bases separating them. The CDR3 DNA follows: TGTGCCAGCAGTTTCGGTTACAATGAGCAGTTCTTC. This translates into CASSFGYNEQFF.

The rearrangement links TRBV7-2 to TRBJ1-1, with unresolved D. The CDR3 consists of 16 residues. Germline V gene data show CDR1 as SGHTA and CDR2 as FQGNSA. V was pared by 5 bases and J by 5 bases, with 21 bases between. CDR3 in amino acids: CASSPRVAERGTEAFF. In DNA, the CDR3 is TGTGCCAGCAGCCCCCGGGTGGCCGAGCGGGGAACTGAAGCTTTCTTT.

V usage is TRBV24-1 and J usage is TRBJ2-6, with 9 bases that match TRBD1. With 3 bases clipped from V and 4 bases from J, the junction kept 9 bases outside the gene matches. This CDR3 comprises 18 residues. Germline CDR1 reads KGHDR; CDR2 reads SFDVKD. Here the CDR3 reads CATSDPDRGGAGANVLTF. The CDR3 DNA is TGTGCCACCAGTGATCCCGACAGGGGGGGTGCCGGGGCCAACGTCCTGACTTTC.

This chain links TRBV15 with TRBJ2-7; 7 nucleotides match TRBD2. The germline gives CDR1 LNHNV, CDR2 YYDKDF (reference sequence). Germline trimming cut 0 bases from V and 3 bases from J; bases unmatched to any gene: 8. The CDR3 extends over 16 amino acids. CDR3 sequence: CATSRDFLGGGYEQYF. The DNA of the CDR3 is TGTGCCACCAGCAGAGATTTTCTGGGGGGGGGCTACGAGCAGTACTTC.

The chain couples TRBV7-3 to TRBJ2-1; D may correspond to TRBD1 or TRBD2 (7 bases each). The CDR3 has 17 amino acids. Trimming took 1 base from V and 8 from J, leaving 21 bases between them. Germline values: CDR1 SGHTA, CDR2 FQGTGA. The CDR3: CASSLRGGFGQVDEQFF. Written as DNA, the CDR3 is TGTGCCAGCAGCTTAAGGGGGGGTTTCGGACAGGTCGATGAGCAGTTCTTC.

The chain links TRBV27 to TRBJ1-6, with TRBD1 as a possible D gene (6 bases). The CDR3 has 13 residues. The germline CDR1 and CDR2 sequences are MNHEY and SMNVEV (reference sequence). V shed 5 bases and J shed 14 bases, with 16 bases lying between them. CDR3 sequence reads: CASSPREGESLHF. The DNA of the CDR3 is TGTGCCAGCAGTCCCCGTGAGGGGGAGTCCCTCCACTTT.

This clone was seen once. The CDR3 DNA follows: TGTGCCAGCAGCTTAGCGGGGGTGAGCACAGATACGCAGTATTTT. Translated: CASSLAGVSTDTQYF. The V call is TRBV7-2, the J call TRBJ2-3; either TRBD1 or TRBD2 may supply D (5 bases each). Trimming stripped 0 bases from V and 0 bases from J, with 7 bases between. This CDR3 region has 15 residues. Germline values: CDR1 SGHTA, CDR2 FQGNSA.

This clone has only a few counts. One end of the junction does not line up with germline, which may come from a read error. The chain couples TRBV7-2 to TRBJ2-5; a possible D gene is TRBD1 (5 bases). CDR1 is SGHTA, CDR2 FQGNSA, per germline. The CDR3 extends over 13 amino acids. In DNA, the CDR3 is TGTGCCAGCAGCTTAGTCAAGACAGAGACTCAGTACTTC. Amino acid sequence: CASSLVKTETQYF.

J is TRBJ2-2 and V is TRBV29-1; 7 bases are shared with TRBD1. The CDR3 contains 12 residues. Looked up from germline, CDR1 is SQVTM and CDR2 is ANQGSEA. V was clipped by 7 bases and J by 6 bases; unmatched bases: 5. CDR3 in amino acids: CSATGESGELFF. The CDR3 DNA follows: TGCAGCGCCACAGGGGAATCCGGGGAGCTGTTTTTT.

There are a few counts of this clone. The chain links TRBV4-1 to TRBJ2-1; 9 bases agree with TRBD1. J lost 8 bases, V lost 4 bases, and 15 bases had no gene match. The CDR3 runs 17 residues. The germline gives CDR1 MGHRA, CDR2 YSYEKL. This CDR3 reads CASSRLRMGQGMDEQFF. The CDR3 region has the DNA TGCGCCAGCAGCCGTCTTAGGATGGGACAGGGAATGGATGAGCAGTTCTTC.

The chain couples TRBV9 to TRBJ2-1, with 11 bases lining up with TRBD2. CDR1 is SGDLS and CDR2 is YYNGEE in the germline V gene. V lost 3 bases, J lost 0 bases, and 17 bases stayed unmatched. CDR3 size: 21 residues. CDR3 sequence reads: CASSEHRGLAGGPSSYNEQFF. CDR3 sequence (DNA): TGTGCCAGCAGCGAACATCGTGGTCTAGCGGGGGGCCCGAGCTCCTACAATGAGCAGTTCTTC.

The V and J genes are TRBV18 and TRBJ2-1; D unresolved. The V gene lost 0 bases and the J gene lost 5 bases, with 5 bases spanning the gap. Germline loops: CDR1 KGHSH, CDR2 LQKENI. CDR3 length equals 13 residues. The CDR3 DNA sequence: TGTGCCAGCTCACCACCAGGGCACAATGAGCAGTTCTTC. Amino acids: CASSPPGHNEQFF.

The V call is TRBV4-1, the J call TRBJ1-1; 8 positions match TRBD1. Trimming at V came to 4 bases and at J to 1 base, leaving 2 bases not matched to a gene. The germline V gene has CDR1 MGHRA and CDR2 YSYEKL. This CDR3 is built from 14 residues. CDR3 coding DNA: TGCGCCAGCAGCCCGGGACAGGAGAACACTGAAGCTTTCTTT. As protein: CASSPGQENTEAFF.

CDR3 sequence reads: CASSQGLAGNTDTQYF. In DNA, the CDR3 is TGTGCCAGCAGTCAAGGACTAGCGGGGAACACAGATACGCAGTATTTT. V and J are TRBV6-2 or TRBV6-3 and TRBJ2-3, with TRBD2 matching 12 bases. The germline CDR1 and CDR2 sequences are MNHEY and SVGEGT. J lost 2 bases, V lost 5 bases, and 5 bases had no gene match. CDR3 length: 16 amino acids.

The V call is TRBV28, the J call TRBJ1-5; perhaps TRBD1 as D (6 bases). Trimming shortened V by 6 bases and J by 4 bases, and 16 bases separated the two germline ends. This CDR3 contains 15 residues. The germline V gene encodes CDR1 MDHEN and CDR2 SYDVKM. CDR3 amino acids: CASSPGGPKNQPQHF. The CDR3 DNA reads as TGTGCCAGCAGCCCCGGGGGGCCGAAAAATCAGCCCCAGCATTTT.

Here the CDR3 reads CASSPPPTGMNTEAFF. CDR3 DNA sequence: TGTGCCAGCAGCCCCCCTCCGACAGGGATGAACACTGAAGCTTTCTTT. The genes are TRBV11-2 and TRBJ1-1, with 7 bases lining up with TRBD1. Germline V gene lookup returns CDR1 SGHAT and CDR2 FQNNGV. Trimming removed 5 bases from V and 0 bases from J; junction bases left unmatched: 9. The CDR3 spans 16 residues.

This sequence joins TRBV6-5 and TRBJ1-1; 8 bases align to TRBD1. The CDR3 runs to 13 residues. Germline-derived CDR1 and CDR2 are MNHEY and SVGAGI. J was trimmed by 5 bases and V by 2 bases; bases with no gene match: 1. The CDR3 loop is CASSYGQGTEAFF. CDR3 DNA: TGTGCCAGCAGTTACGGACAGGGTACTGAAGCTTTCTTT.